The 9 T cell receptor beta chains given below trace back to one sample, sequenced in a study of OX40 agonist ivuxolimab in advanced cancers. Clones were read by immunoSEQ multiplex PCR, and TCRdb kept only the in-frame ones, dropping some. The sample consists of 20,000 or so clones, 79% of them appearing once. Source: CD4+ or CD8+ T cells sorted from blood, taken in a trial of the OX40 agonist ivuxolimab. The receptors were gathered from an adult with an advanced solid tumor such as melanoma, head and neck, liver or kidney cancer.

The gene calls are TRBV7-9 and TRBJ1-3; no clear D gene. The CDR3 contains 12 residues. The germline gives CDR1 SEHNR, CDR2 FQNEAQ (reference sequence). CDR3 sequence (DNA): TGTGCGGCCGGAAGCTCTGGAAACACCATATATTTT. Translated: CAAGSSGNTIYF.

The chain recombines TRBV14 with TRBJ2-7; 8 nucleotides match TRBD1. CDR3 length: 14 residues. The ends lost 4 bases at V and 0 bases at J; junction bases unmatched: 2. CDR1 and CDR2 (germline): SGHDN, FVKESK. The CDR3, as DNA: TGTGCCAGCAGCCGAACAGGGGGCTCCTACGAGCAGTACTTC. Translation: CASSRTGGSYEQYF.

The J gene is TRBJ1-2, the V gene TRBV29-1; unclear D gene. Looked up from germline, CDR1 is SQVTM and CDR2 is ANQGSEA. The CDR3 runs to 13 residues. Trimming pared 0 bases from V and 7 bases from J, leaving 12 bases between. The CDR3 loop reads CSVEDPGSVGYTF. Written as DNA, the CDR3 is TGCAGCGTTGAAGATCCGGGCTCAGTTGGCTACACCTTC.

V gene TRBV9 combines with J gene TRBJ1-1, with TRBD1 identical over 8 bases. Germline V gives CDR1 SGDLS, CDR2 YYNGEE. This CDR3 region has 15 residues. With V trimmed by 4 bases and J by 0 bases, 5 bases remained unmatched. The CDR3 nucleotides are TGTGCCAGCAGCCCCTGGACAGGGTTGAACACTGAAGCTTTCTTT. The encoded protein is CASSPWTGLNTEAFF.

The rearrangement uses TRBV27 and TRBJ1-2, with 11 bases that match TRBD1. V trimming: 5 bases; J trimming: 4 bases; junction bases outside the gene matches: 9. Germline lookup yields CDR1 MNHEY and CDR2 SMNVEV (reference sequence). The CDR3 contains 16 residues. Here the CDR3 DNA reads TGTGCCAGCAGTCCACGGACAGGGGGCGAGGGCTATGGCTACACCTTC. It codes for CASSPRTGGEGYGYTF.

The chain joins TRBV7-9 to TRBJ2-3; no reliable D call. CDR1 SEHNR and CDR2 FQNEAQ come from the germline V gene (reference sequence). Trimming stripped 5 bases from V and 2 bases from J, with 17 bases between. The CDR3 contains 16 residues. The chain's CDR3 is CASSLNREVITDTQYF. CDR3 sequence (DNA): TGTGCCAGCAGCCTCAACCGAGAGGTTATCACAGATACGCAGTATTTT.

V gene TRBV7-8 combines with J gene TRBJ2-7, with 7 bases identical to TRBD2. Germline V gene lookup returns CDR1 SGHVS and CDR2 FQNEAQ. This CDR3 is built from 13 residues. J lost 3 bases, V lost 6 bases, and 5 bases had no gene match. The CDR3 nucleotides are TGTGCCAGCAGATGGGGGGAGGGCTACGAGCAGTACTTC. Its translation: CASRWGEGYEQYF. Full variable domain (rest looked up from reference TRBV7-8 and TRBJ2-7): GAGVSQSPRYKVAKRGQDVALRCDPISGHVSLFWYQQALGQGPEFLTYFQNEAQLDKSGLPSDRFFAERPEGSVSTLKIQRTQQEDSAVYLCASRWGEGYEQYFGPGTRLTVT.

The chain carries TRBV30 and TRBJ2-5; 9 nucleotides align to TRBD1. The J call could be wrong; TRBJ2-7 is a better fit for the DNA end. Germline V gene sequence: CDR1 GTSNPN, CDR2 SVGIG (reference sequence). The CDR3 loop spans 14 amino acids. CDR3 protein: CAWAVGTGRYEQYF. CDR3 DNA sequence: TGTGCCTGGGCGGTCGGGACAGGGCGATACGAGCAGTACTTC.

In this sample, this clone turned up once. The chain recombines TRBV18 with TRBJ2-5, with 7 bases aligning to TRBD1. Germline lookup yields CDR1 KGHSH and CDR2 LQKENI. V lost 6 bases and J lost 1; bases outside the gene matches: 11. The CDR3 spans 16 residues. The CDR3 spells CASSSRGTNFQETQYF. CDR3 nucleotide sequence: TGTGCCAGCTCCTCCAGGGGGACGAATTTCCAAGAGACCCAGTACTTC.